The clone carrying this T cell receptor beta chain was detected only a few times. The antigen remains undetermined. Trimming pared 1 base from V and 7 bases from J, leaving 16 bases between. The CDR3 runs to 14 residues. CDR1 DFQATT and CDR2 SNEGSKA come from the germline V gene (reference sequence). These data belong to a study of regulatory T cells in long-lasting Graves disease. Study-wide results and limits: TRBV28, TRBJ1-2 and TRBJ2-5 emerged as the favored segments in persistent disease.

Time point meaning: newly diagnosed GD, antithyroid drugs for less than 3 months. PBMC RNA was the source of the TCR library. With iRepertoire HTBI primers and Arm-PCR of CDR3 regions, TCR beta libraries were built. MiXCR, applied by TCRdb to the multiplex PCR reads, yields one record per CDR3 protein. The top ten clones hold more than 20% of a sample with fewer than 550,000 distinct CDR3 sequences, about 16% of them seen once. These same data were also listed under a study on T cells in Graves' hyperthyroidism and ophthalmopathy.

This chain connects TRBV20-1 to TRBJ1-1; D unclear. This TCR was recovered from a middle-aged woman with Graves disease. Sequencing used peripheral blood mononuclear cells (PBMCs), obtained at new diagnosis, from a patient treated with antithyroid drugs. CDR3 nucleotides: TGCAGTGCTAGAGTTAAAACCCCTCGTTATGAAGCTTTCTTT. Its protein product is CSARVKTPRYEAFF.